Presented here are 24 T cell receptor beta chains from one specimen sequenced in a study of OX40 agonist ivuxolimab in advanced cancers. TCRdb's table, derived via immunoSEQ multiplex PCR, lists solely in-frame clones and lacks some. The table includes around 69,000 clones, around 88% detected once. Sequenced here: CD4+ or CD8+ T cells sorted from blood, sampled in a trial of the OX40 agonist ivuxolimab. The receptors originated from an adult with an advanced solid tumor such as melanoma, head and neck, liver or kidney cancer.

The chain links TRBV19 to TRBJ1-2; the D gene is possibly TRBD1 (6 bases). The germline V gene has CDR1 LNHDA and CDR2 SQIVND (reference sequence). This CDR3 has 17 amino acids. Trimming shortened V by 5 bases and J by 4 bases, and 23 bases separated the two germline ends. In DNA form, the CDR3 reads TGTGCCAGTAGTCCTATGACAGGAGACTACATAAGCTATGGCTACACCTTC. Its translation: CASSPMTGDYISYGYTF.

V gene TRBV2 combines with J gene TRBJ2-3; D remains ambiguous. The CDR3 is 15 residues long. V dropped 0 bases and J dropped 5 bases, with 12 bases sitting between them. Germline loops: CDR1 SNHLY, CDR2 FYNNEI. The CDR3 loop reads CASSEATFTEDTQYF. The CDR3 DNA reads as TGTGCCAGCAGTGAAGCGACATTTACGGAAGATACGCAGTATTTT.

Of note for this clone: Within the sample, other DNA sequences also encode this same CDR3. This CDR3 reads CASSLEQGSYEQYF. CDR3 DNA: TGTGCCAGCAGCCTAGAACAGGGGTCCTACGAGCAGTACTTC. The rearrangement joins TRBV7-8 to TRBJ2-7; TRBD1 matches at 7 bases. CDR1 and CDR2 from the germline V gene are SGHVS and FQNEAQ. J lost 1 base, V lost 5 bases, and 5 bases had no gene match. CDR3 size: 14 residues.

This clone rates as medium-sized (0.01 to 0.1%). The chain combines TRBV5-6 with TRBJ2-1; D may correspond to TRBD1 or TRBD2 (6 bases each). This CDR3 region has 13 residues. V lost 0 bases to trimming and J lost 10 bases, with 11 bases between them. Germline V gene sequence: CDR1 SGHDT, CDR2 YYEEEE. CDR3 in amino acids: CASSLAGAAEQFF. As DNA, the CDR3 is TGTGCCAGCAGCTTGGCGGGGGCGGCGGAGCAGTTCTTC.

This sequence joins TRBV18 and TRBJ2-2, with unresolved D. Between the trimmed V and J ends, which lost 0 bases and 4 bases, there was a span of 6 bases. Per the germline V gene, CDR1 is KGHSH and CDR2 is LQKENI. The length of the CDR3 is 14 residues. CDR3 sequence (DNA): TGTGCCAGCTCACCACCAGGGTTCACCGGGGAGCTGTTTTTT. This encodes CASSPPGFTGELFF.

The chain uses TRBV27 and TRBJ2-6; no reliable D call. Trimming stripped 7 bases from V and 0 bases from J, with 22 bases between. This CDR3 is built from 19 residues. The germline gives CDR1 MNHEY, CDR2 SMNVEV (reference sequence). CDR3 sequence reads: CASTDRPGYLGSGANVLTF. The DNA of the CDR3 is TGTGCCAGCACCGATCGCCCCGGCTACCTGGGCTCTGGGGCCAACGTCCTGACTTTC.

The CDR3 region has the DNA TGTGCCAGCAGTTTTCCGACAGGGGAAAAGGGGTTTGCTGGTGGCTACACCTTC. It codes for CASSFPTGEKGFAGGYTF. V and J are TRBV28 and TRBJ1-2, with TRBD1 matching 8 bases. V was clipped by 3 bases and J by 7 bases; unmatched bases: 19. The CDR3 sequence is 18 residues long. Germline CDR1 reads MDHEN; CDR2 reads SYDVKM.

The J gene is TRBJ2-3, the V gene TRBV5-1; TRBD2 aligns across 10 bases. The trim removed 4 bases at V and 2 bases at J, leaving 4 bases unmatched. This CDR3 has 15 amino acids. The germline V gene has CDR1 SGHRS and CDR2 YFSETQ. The CDR3 protein is CASSPTSGITDTQYF. The CDR3 DNA reads as TGCGCCAGCAGCCCTACTAGCGGGATCACAGATACGCAGTATTTT.

The chain is built from TRBV5-1 and TRBJ2-7, with D uncertain. V shed 5 bases and J shed 4 bases, with 10 bases lying between them. This CDR3 has 12 amino acids. The V gene's germline CDR1 is SGHRS and CDR2 YFSETQ. CDR3 coding DNA: TGCGCCAGCAGAACGGACGCTTACGAGCAGTACTTC. Its protein is CASRTDAYEQYF. Drawing the rest from reference TRBV5-1 and TRBJ2-7, the complete variable domain is KAGVTQTPRYLIKTRGQQVTLSCSPISGHRSVSWYQQTPGQGLQFLFEYFSETQRNKGNFPGRFSGRQFSNSRSEMNVSTLELGDSALYLCASRTDAYEQYFGPGTRLTVT.

The rearrangement joins TRBV18 to TRBJ1-3; D ambiguous. The V gene lost 6 bases and the J gene lost 0 bases, with 6 bases spanning the gap. CDR1 and CDR2 from the germline V gene are KGHSH and LQKENI. CDR3 length equals 13 residues. The chain's CDR3 is CASSENSGNTIYF. Here the CDR3 DNA reads TGTGCCAGCTCTGAAAACTCTGGAAACACCATATATTTT.

V and J are TRBV19 and TRBJ1-1; D might be TRBD1 (6 bases). The CDR3 is 15 residues long. Germline lookup yields CDR1 LNHDA and CDR2 SQIVND (reference sequence). V was cut by 3 bases and J by 6 bases, with 17 bases left in between. CDR3 coding DNA: TGTGCCAGTAGTATGGGGTGGACAGCAGGGGCTGAAGCTTTCTTT. It yields the protein CASSMGWTAGAEAFF.

The chain employs TRBV11-3 and TRBJ1-3; D is perhaps TRBD1 (6 bases). Between the trimmed V and J ends, which lost 1 base and 8 bases, there was a span of 9 bases. Germline CDR1 is SGHNT and CDR2 is YENEEA. This CDR3 comprises 13 residues. This CDR3 is CASSLGDTYTIYF. Written as DNA, the CDR3 is TGTGCCAGCAGCTTAGGGGACACATACACCATATATTTT. Drawing the rest from reference TRBV11-3 and TRBJ1-3, the complete variable domain is EAGVVQSPRYKIIEKKQPVAFWCNPISGHNTLYWYLQNLGQGPELLIRYENEEAVDDSQLPKDRFSAERLKGVDSTLKIQPAELGDSAVYLCASSLGDTYTIYFGEGSWLTVV.

This chain uses TRBV29-1 with TRBJ1-2; D unclear. Germline assignment: CDR1 SQVTM and CDR2 ANQGSEA. Trimming removed 3 bases from V and 5 bases from J, with 13 bases in between. This CDR3 comprises 13 residues. The CDR3 region has the DNA TGCAGCGTTGACCCTCCCCGTGAGTATGGCTACACCTTC. It is translated as CSVDPPREYGYTF.

A single count supports this clone. V is TRBV5-1 and J is TRBJ2-3; 7 bases agree with TRBD2. CDR1 is SGHRS and CDR2 is YFSETQ in the germline V gene. V gave up 6 bases and J gave up 5 bases; unmatched junction bases: 9. This CDR3 has 14 amino acids. CDR3 in DNA: TGCGCCAGCAAACCCCCGGGCGGGGGAGATACGCAGTATTTT. The encoded protein is CASKPPGGGDTQYF.

The chain links TRBV5-1 to TRBJ2-6; D gene unclear. Trimming pared 2 bases from V and 5 bases from J, leaving 8 bases between. Germline loops: CDR1 SGHRS, CDR2 YFSETQ. There are 14 residues in the CDR3. CDR3 loop: CASSFDNRANVLTF. CDR3 DNA sequence: TGCGCCAGCAGCTTTGACAACCGGGCCAACGTCCTGACTTTC.

The chain has TRBV30 and TRBJ1-6, with no clear D. The germline gives CDR1 GTSNPN, CDR2 SVGIG (reference sequence). The CDR3 has 12 amino acids. The V and J ends lost 5 bases and 8 bases respectively, with 10 bases between them. The DNA for the CDR3 is TGTGCCTGGCGCCGCCCGGATTCACCCCTCCACTTT. This gives the protein CAWRRPDSPLHF.

The chain links TRBV7-9 to TRBJ2-1; 10 nucleotides match TRBD2. The CDR3 spans 16 residues. CDR1 SEHNR and CDR2 FQNEAQ come from the germline V gene (reference sequence). V lost 3 bases and J lost 10; bases outside the gene matches: 12. CDR3 DNA: TGTGCCAGCAGCTTCGGGATTAGCGGGAGGCCAATAGAGCAGTTCTTC. Its protein is CASSFGISGRPIEQFF. The variable domain in full, with the rest retrieved from reference TRBV7-9 and TRBJ2-1, is DTGVSQNPRHKITKRGQNVTFRCDPISEHNRLYWYRQTLGQGPEFLTYFQNEAQLEKSRLLSDRFSAERPKGSFSTLEIQRTEQGDSAMYLCASSFGISGRPIEQFFGPGTRLTVL.

To note about this clone: A junction boundary mismatches the germline segment, possibly from a read error. The rearrangement uses TRBV28 and TRBJ1-1, with TRBD1 as a possible D gene (5 bases). Looked up from germline, CDR1 is MDHEN and CDR2 is SYDVKM. This CDR3 is 15 amino acids long. CDR3 bases: TGTGTCAGCAGCCCCAACCCGGGGACGCTCGGGTTTTGCTTCTTT. This gives the protein CVSSPNPGTLGFCFF. Drawing the rest from reference TRBV28 and TRBJ1-1, the complete variable domain is DVKVTQSSRYLVKRTGEKVFLECVQDMDHENMFWYRQDPGLGLRLIYFSYDVKMKEKGDIPEGYSVSREKKERFSLILESASTNQTSMYLCVSSPNPGTLGFCFFGQGTRLTVV.

This chain joins TRBV7-6 and TRBJ1-5; D is undetermined. Germline V lookup: CDR1 SGHVS, CDR2 FNYEAQ. V gave up 6 bases and J gave up 5 bases, with 11 bases separating them. This CDR3 spans 13 amino acids. The CDR3: CASSPRMDQPQHF. CDR3 nucleotides: TGTGCCAGCAGTCCAAGGATGGATCAGCCCCAGCATTTT. Full variable domain (missing parts from reference TRBV7-6 and TRBJ1-5): GAGVSQSPRYKVTKRGQDVALRCDPISGHVSLYWYRQALGQGPEFLTYFNYEAQQDKSGLPNDRFSAERPEGSISTLTIQRTEQRDSAMYRCASSPRMDQPQHFGDGTRLSIL.

The chain uses TRBV13 and TRBJ2-2; 11 bases map to TRBD2. The CDR3 extends over 17 amino acids. Germline V CDR1 and CDR2: PRHDT, FYEKMQ (reference sequence). V dropped 1 base and J dropped 1; count of bases not matched to a gene: 2. The CDR3 loop is CASSLEGLAENTGELFF. In DNA form, the CDR3 reads TGTGCCAGCAGCTTAGAGGGACTAGCGGAGAACACCGGGGAGCTGTTTTTT. The full variable domain, with the rest looked up from reference TRBV13 and TRBJ2-2, is AAGVIQSPRHLIKEKRETATLKCYPIPRHDTVYWYQQGPGQDPQFLISFYEKMQSDKGSIPDRFSAQQFSDYHSELNMSSLELGDSALYFCASSLEGLAENTGELFFGEGSRLTVL.

The rearrangement joins TRBV6-5 to TRBJ2-7, with 10 bases identical to TRBD1. With 0 bases clipped from V and 6 bases from J, the junction kept 8 bases outside the gene matches. CDR1 is MNHEY, CDR2 SVGAGI, per germline. The CDR3 runs 16 residues. CDR3 in amino acids: CASSYSSGTGAGEQYF. CDR3 sequence (DNA): TGTGCCAGCAGTTACTCGTCGGGGACAGGGGCGGGCGAGCAGTACTTC.

V is TRBV5-4 and J is TRBJ1-2; 9 nucleotides agree with TRBD1. The CDR3 has 14 residues. V lost 0 bases and J lost 4; bases outside the gene matches: 1. CDR1 and CDR2 (germline): SGHNT, YYREEE (reference sequence). CDR3 sequence (DNA): TGTGCCAGCAGCTTGGGACAGGGGGGCTATGGCTACACCTTC. Encoded protein: CASSLGQGGYGYTF.

This clone appeared a single time. The V call is TRBV5-6, the J call TRBJ2-3; the match to TRBD2 covers 7 bases. The CDR3 has 18 amino acids. Losses at the gene ends were 3 bases for V and 6 bases for J; bases not matched to a gene: 19. Germline V gene data show CDR1 as SGHDT and CDR2 as YYEEEE. This CDR3 is CASSWGYPGGSFIDTQYF. The CDR3 nucleotides are TGTGCCAGCAGCTGGGGGTATCCGGGAGGCTCTTTTATTGATACGCAGTATTTT.

This clone came up a few times. V gene TRBV9 combines with J gene TRBJ2-3, with TRBD2 identical over 7 bases. This CDR3 spans 15 amino acids. The V gene's germline CDR1 is SGDLS and CDR2 YYNGEE. The V and J ends lost 0 bases and 2 bases, in that order; junction bases with no gene match: 3. The CDR3 region is CASSVGGSHTDTQYF. CDR3 coding DNA: TGTGCCAGCAGCGTAGGCGGGAGTCACACAGATACGCAGTATTTT.